A selection of T cell receptor beta chains follows, all from one sample in a study of vaccination and CD4 T cells after COVID-19. One entry per CDR3 protein, called by TCRdb with MiXCR from the PCR reads. Here the sample spans more than 15,000 distinct CDR3 sequences, approximately 31% being singletons. These receptors have no known antigen. The sequenced sample consisted of cultured CD4+ T cells from blood. These TCRs come from a human donor with COVID-19. CDR3s include the opening cysteine and the closing phenylalanine or tryptophan. The order of the fields is V gene, D gene, clone size, J gene, CDR3 protein, CDR3 DNA. The D gene is left open where the match is weak. Clone sizes are given selectively: once, few, many, or a class where the clone is expanded.

v_gene: TRBV6-1
d_gene: -
abundance: -
j_gene: TRBJ2-1
CDR3aa: CASSEVGGNSYNEQFF
CDR3nt: TGTGCCAGCAGTGAAGTAGGAGGTAACTCCTACAATGAGCAGTTCTTC

v_gene: TRBV20-1
d_gene: TRBD1
abundance: few
j_gene: TRBJ2-4
CDR3aa: CSARDSGQGAKNIQYF
CDR3nt: TGCAGTGCTAGAGATTCGGGACAGGGAGCCAAAAACATTCAGTACTTC

v_gene: TRBV11-3
d_gene: TRBD2
abundance: -
j_gene: TRBJ2-3
CDR3aa: CASSLNGGVTDTQYF
CDR3nt: TGTGCCAGCAGCTTAAACGGGGGGGTCACAGATACGCAGTATTTT

v_gene: TRBV6-1
d_gene: -
abundance: -
j_gene: TRBJ1-2
CDR3aa: CASREGLYGYTF
CDR3nt: TGTGCCAGCAGGGAGGGGTTATATGGCTACACCTTC

v_gene: TRBV24-1
d_gene: -
abundance: few
j_gene: TRBJ2-2
CDR3aa: CATAAGGTNTGELFF
CDR3nt: TGTGCCACCGCGGCCGGGGGTACGAACACCGGGGAGCTGTTTTTT

v_gene: TRBV2
d_gene: TRBD1
abundance: -
j_gene: TRBJ1-6
CDR3aa: CASSEQTIQGAGYSPLHF
CDR3nt: TGTGCCAGCAGCGAACAAACCATACAGGGGGCAGGTTATTCACCCCTCCACTTT

v_gene: TRBV6-1
d_gene: -
abundance: few
j_gene: TRBJ1-5
CDR3aa: CASISDHSSNQPQHF
CDR3nt: TGTGCCAGCATCTCGGACCACAGTTCTAATCAGCCCCAGCATTTT

v_gene: TRBV6-1
d_gene: -
abundance: few
j_gene: TRBJ1-1
CDR3aa: CAGRERLNTEAFF
CDR3nt: TGTGCCGGAAGGGAACGGTTGAACACTGAAGCTTTCTTT

v_gene: TRBV4-1
d_gene: TRBD1
abundance: once
j_gene: TRBJ1-1
CDR3aa: CASSQGLQGRNTEAFF
CDR3nt: TGCGCCAGCAGCCAAGGCCTACAGGGGAGGAACACTGAAGCTTTCTTT

v_gene: TRBV6-1
d_gene: -
abundance: -
j_gene: TRBJ2-1
CDR3aa: CASRDPSGVNEQFF
CDR3nt: TGTGCCAGCAGAGACCCCTCAGGGGTCAATGAGCAGTTCTTC

v_gene: TRBV23-1
d_gene: -
abundance: few
j_gene: TRBJ1-2
CDR3aa: CASSPWTAYHGYTF
CDR3nt: TGCGCCAGCAGTCCTTGGACAGCTTATCATGGCTACACCTTC

v_gene: TRBV7-2
d_gene: -
abundance: few
j_gene: TRBJ2-5
CDR3aa: CASSLGIQETQYF
CDR3nt: TGTGCCAGCAGCTTAGGGATCCAAGAGACCCAGTACTTC

v_gene: TRBV14
d_gene: -
abundance: -
j_gene: TRBJ1-1
CDR3aa: CASSQRLGTEAFF
CDR3nt: TGTGCCAGCAGCCAACGGCTGGGCACTGAAGCTTTCTTT

v_gene: TRBV11-1
d_gene: -
abundance: -
j_gene: TRBJ1-1
CDR3aa: CASSLWSGPNTEAFF
CDR3nt: TGTGCCAGCAGCTTATGGTCGGGGCCTAACACTGAAGCTTTCTTT

v_gene: TRBV15
d_gene: -
abundance: -
j_gene: TRBJ2-3
CDR3aa: CATSREASPRPDTQYF
CDR3nt: TGTGCCACCAGCAGAGAGGCCTCACCACGGCCAGATACGCAGTATTTT

v_gene: TRBV5-1
d_gene: -
abundance: -
j_gene: TRBJ1-6
CDR3aa: CASSLEQGPYNSPLHF
CDR3nt: TGCGCCAGCAGCTTGGAACAGGGCCCCTATAATTCACCCCTCCACTTT

v_gene: TRBV2
d_gene: -
abundance: -
j_gene: TRBJ1-2
CDR3aa: CASSERGSNYGYTF
CDR3nt: TGTGCCAGCAGTGAAAGGGGCAGCAACTATGGCTACACCTTC

v_gene: TRBV12-3/TRBV12-4
d_gene: TRBD1
abundance: few
j_gene: TRBJ1-5
CDR3aa: CASSYRTGGMNQPQHF
CDR3nt: TGTGCCAGCAGTTATAGGACAGGGGGCATGAATCAGCCCCAGCATTTT

v_gene: TRBV20-1
d_gene: TRBD1
abundance: -
j_gene: TRBJ1-2
CDR3aa: CSARDLGQSNYGYTF
CDR3nt: TGCAGTGCTAGAGATTTGGGACAGTCTAACTATGGCTACACCTTC

v_gene: TRBV20-1
d_gene: TRBD1
abundance: medium-sized
j_gene: TRBJ1-5
CDR3aa: CSARADQGGSNQPQHF
CDR3nt: TGCAGTGCTAGAGCCGATCAGGGGGGTAGCAATCAGCCCCAGCATTTT

v_gene: TRBV20-1
d_gene: -
abundance: medium-sized
j_gene: TRBJ1-2
CDR3aa: CSAIPGANYGYTF
CDR3nt: TGCAGTGCTATCCCCGGGGCCAACTATGGCTACACCTTC

v_gene: TRBV11-3
d_gene: -
abundance: -
j_gene: TRBJ1-6
CDR3aa: CVSSLNPQGNNSPLHF
CDR3nt: TGTGTCAGCAGCTTAAATCCGCAGGGCAATAATTCACCCCTCCACTTT

v_gene: TRBV2
d_gene: -
abundance: few
j_gene: TRBJ2-7
CDR3aa: CASSEQAGPSYEQYF
CDR3nt: TGTGCCAGCAGTGAACAGGCGGGGCCGTCCTACGAGCAGTACTTC

v_gene: TRBV19
d_gene: TRBD1
abundance: few
j_gene: TRBJ1-2
CDR3aa: CASNSIWDRGDYGYTF
CDR3nt: TGTGCCAGTAATAGTATCTGGGACAGGGGGGACTATGGCTACACCTTC

v_gene: TRBV12-5
d_gene: -
abundance: -
j_gene: TRBJ1-1
CDR3aa: CASGLYTGTEAFF
CDR3nt: TGTGCTAGTGGTTTGTACACGGGGACTGAAGCTTTCTTT

v_gene: TRBV6-2/TRBV6-3
d_gene: -
abundance: -
j_gene: TRBJ1-5
CDR3aa: CASSPRGEPQHF
CDR3nt: TGTGCCAGCAGCCCCCGGGGTGAGCCCCAGCATTTT

v_gene: TRBV27
d_gene: -
abundance: few
j_gene: TRBJ1-5
CDR3aa: CASSSAPISNQPQHF
CDR3nt: TGTGCCAGCAGTTCCGCGCCCATCAGCAATCAGCCCCAGCATTTT

v_gene: TRBV14
d_gene: TRBD2
abundance: -
j_gene: TRBJ2-4
CDR3aa: CASSGTSGSIQYF
CDR3nt: TGTGCCAGCAGCGGGACTAGTGGTAGCATTCAGTACTTC

v_gene: TRBV6-5
d_gene: TRBD1
abundance: -
j_gene: TRBJ1-2
CDR3aa: CASSYSRDRMGREVGYTF
CDR3nt: TGTGCCAGCAGTTACTCTCGGGACAGGATGGGACGAGAGGTTGGCTACACCTTC

v_gene: TRBV6-2/TRBV6-3
d_gene: TRBD1
abundance: few
j_gene: TRBJ1-2
CDR3aa: CASRQGGSDYGYTF
CDR3nt: TGTGCCAGCAGGCAGGGGGGGTCCGACTATGGCTACACCTTC

v_gene: TRBV2
d_gene: -
abundance: few
j_gene: TRBJ1-2
CDR3aa: CASSEARSSYGYTF
CDR3nt: TGTGCCAGCAGTGAAGCGAGGTCTTCCTATGGCTACACCTTC

v_gene: TRBV7-8
d_gene: -
abundance: medium-sized
j_gene: TRBJ1-6
CDR3aa: CASSLNRKPNIYNSPLHF
CDR3nt: TGTGCCAGCAGCTTAAACAGAAAGCCGAACATCTATAATTCACCCCTCCACTTT

v_gene: TRBV6-1
d_gene: TRBD1
abundance: few
j_gene: TRBJ2-1
CDR3aa: CASSEGQSSYNEQFF
CDR3nt: TGTGCCAGCAGTGAGGGACAGAGCTCCTACAATGAGCAGTTCTTC

v_gene: TRBV6-1
d_gene: -
abundance: -
j_gene: TRBJ1-1
CDR3aa: CASMGVNTEAFF
CDR3nt: TGTGCCAGCATGGGGGTGAACACTGAAGCTTTCTTT

v_gene: TRBV5-8
d_gene: TRBD1
abundance: few
j_gene: TRBJ1-2
CDR3aa: CASSPGTASYGYTF
CDR3nt: TGTGCCAGCAGCCCCGGGACAGCCAGTTATGGCTACACCTTC

v_gene: TRBV9
d_gene: TRBD2
abundance: -
j_gene: TRBJ2-3
CDR3aa: CASSVDQRGTDTQYF
CDR3nt: TGTGCCAGCAGCGTAGATCAGCGGGGGACAGATACGCAGTATTTT

v_gene: TRBV24-1
d_gene: TRBD2
abundance: -
j_gene: TRBJ2-3
CDR3aa: CATSWTSGGQTDTQYF
CDR3nt: TGTGCCACCAGCTGGACTAGCGGGGGGCAGACAGATACGCAGTATTTT

v_gene: TRBV11-2
d_gene: TRBD2
abundance: few
j_gene: TRBJ2-5
CDR3aa: CASSHGTKETQYF
CDR3nt: TGTGCCAGCAGCCACGGGACTAAAGAGACCCAGTACTTC

v_gene: TRBV7-8
d_gene: TRBD2
abundance: -
j_gene: TRBJ2-1
CDR3aa: CASSSSGGGSYNEQFF
CDR3nt: TGTGCCAGCAGCTCAAGCGGGGGGGGCTCCTACAATGAGCAGTTCTTC

v_gene: TRBV6-1
d_gene: TRBD2
abundance: -
j_gene: TRBJ2-1
CDR3aa: CASSQLSLAAGNEQFF
CDR3nt: TGTGCCAGCAGTCAACTCAGCCTAGCGGCGGGGAATGAGCAGTTCTTC

v_gene: TRBV21-1
d_gene: -
abundance: -
j_gene: TRBJ2-1
CDR3aa: CASSKFGGSSYNEQFF
CDR3nt: TGTGCCAGCAGCAAATTTGGCGGGAGCTCCTACAATGAGCAGTTCTTC

v_gene: TRBV2
d_gene: -
abundance: -
j_gene: TRBJ1-5
CDR3aa: CASSPAAGDNQPQHF
CDR3nt: TGTGCCAGCAGTCCAGCGGCAGGAGACAATCAGCCCCAGCATTTT

v_gene: TRBV20-1
d_gene: -
abundance: -
j_gene: TRBJ1-4
CDR3aa: CSAEPGTDREKLFF
CDR3nt: TGCAGTGCTGAACCCGGGACGGACCGTGAAAAACTGTTTTTT

v_gene: TRBV20-1
d_gene: -
abundance: -
j_gene: TRBJ2-3
CDR3aa: CSARQGSLQYF
CDR3nt: TGCAGTGCTAGACAGGGGTCCCTCCAGTATTTT

v_gene: TRBV20-1
d_gene: -
abundance: few
j_gene: TRBJ1-6
CDR3aa: CSAFDATGNSPLHF
CDR3nt: TGCAGTGCTTTCGACGCAACGGGTAATTCACCCCTCCACTTT

v_gene: TRBV29-1
d_gene: -
abundance: few
j_gene: TRBJ2-1
CDR3aa: CSVARVYYYEQFF
CDR3nt: TGCAGCGTTGCCAGGGTTTATTATTACGAGCAGTTCTTC

v_gene: TRBV28
d_gene: -
abundance: few
j_gene: TRBJ1-3
CDR3aa: CASSLVNQNTIYF
CDR3nt: TGTGCCAGCAGTTTGGTCAATCAGAACACCATATATTTT

v_gene: TRBV4-1
d_gene: TRBD2
abundance: -
j_gene: TRBJ2-5
CDR3aa: CASSQGTSGVETQYF
CDR3nt: TGCGCCAGCAGCCAAGGGACTAGCGGGGTGGAGACCCAGTACTTC

v_gene: TRBV6-2/TRBV6-3
d_gene: -
abundance: -
j_gene: TRBJ1-4
CDR3aa: CASRVTGTTNEKLFF
CDR3nt: TGTGCCAGTCGAGTGACGGGAACAACTAATGAAAAACTGTTTTTT

v_gene: TRBV6-4
d_gene: -
abundance: -
j_gene: TRBJ1-6
CDR3aa: CASSDGSSRNSPLHF
CDR3nt: TGTGCCAGCAGTGACGGGTCCTCAAGGAATTCACCCCTCCACTTT

v_gene: TRBV14
d_gene: -
abundance: -
j_gene: TRBJ2-2
CDR3aa: CASSPPRGRLLLNTGELFF
CDR3nt: TGTGCCAGCAGCCCTCCCCGGGGGAGGCTGCTTTTGAACACCGGGGAGCTGTTTTTT

v_gene: TRBV11-2
d_gene: -
abundance: once
j_gene: TRBJ1-1
CDR3aa: CASSLEGVGTEAFF
CDR3nt: TGTGCCAGCAGCTTAGAGGGGGTCGGCACTGAAGCTTTCTTT

v_gene: TRBV24-1
d_gene: TRBD2
abundance: -
j_gene: TRBJ2-5
CDR3aa: CATSNSGGGETQYF
CDR3nt: TGTGCCACCAGTAATAGCGGGGGTGGAGAGACCCAGTACTTC

v_gene: TRBV27
d_gene: -
abundance: -
j_gene: TRBJ2-7
CDR3aa: CAGSLFGYEQYF
CDR3nt: TGTGCCGGCAGTTTGTTTGGTTACGAGCAGTACTTC